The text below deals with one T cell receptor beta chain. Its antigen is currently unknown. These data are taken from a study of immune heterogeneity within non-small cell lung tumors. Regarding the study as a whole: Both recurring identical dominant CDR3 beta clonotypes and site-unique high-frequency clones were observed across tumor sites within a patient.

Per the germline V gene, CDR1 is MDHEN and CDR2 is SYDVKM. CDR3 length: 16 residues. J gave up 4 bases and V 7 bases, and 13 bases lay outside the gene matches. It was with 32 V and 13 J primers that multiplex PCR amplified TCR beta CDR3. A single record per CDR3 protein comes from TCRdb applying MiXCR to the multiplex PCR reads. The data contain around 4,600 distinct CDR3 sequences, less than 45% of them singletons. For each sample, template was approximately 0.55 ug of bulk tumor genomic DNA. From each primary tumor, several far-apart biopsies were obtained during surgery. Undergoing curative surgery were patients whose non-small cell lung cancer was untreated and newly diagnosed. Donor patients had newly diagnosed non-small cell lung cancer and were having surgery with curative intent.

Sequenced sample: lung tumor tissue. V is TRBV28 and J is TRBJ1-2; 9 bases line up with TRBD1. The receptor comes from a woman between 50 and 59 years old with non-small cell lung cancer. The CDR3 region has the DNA TGTGCCAGCATCCAACCCCGGGACAGGGAAGTCTATGGCTACACCTTC. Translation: CASIQPRDREVYGYTF.